Listed below are T cell receptor beta chains from one sample, sequenced in a study of blood T cell repertoires in COVID-19. Here immunoSEQ multiplex PCR was the method, and the copy in TCRdb shows in-frame clones only, minus some. The profile shows 150,000 to 200,000 clones, more than 70% of them singletons. The sequenced material came from peripheral blood. These receptors originate from a man aged 40-50 years with active or convalescent COVID-19. Each CDR3 is given with its conserved first and last residue. The D gene is left open where the match is weak. Only some rows state a clone size, as once, few, many or a class for expanded clones.

J | V | size | D | DNA | CDR3
TRBJ1-5 | TRBV19 | NA | NA | TGTGCCAGTAGTAGGCCCCCAGGGGTCGGAAATCAGCCCCAGCATTTT | CASSRPPGVGNQPQHF
TRBJ1-3 | TRBV7-6 | NA | TRBD1 | TGTGCCAGCAGCTCCACCCCTCCCCAGGGGGCATCTGGAAACACCATATATTTT | CASSSTPPQGASGNTIYF
TRBJ1-6 | TRBV7-2 | NA | TRBD1 | TGTGCCAGCAGCCCCCCTGGGGTGGGACAGCCAAATTCACCCCTCCACTTT | CASSPPGVGQPNSPLHF
TRBJ1-4 | TRBV5-4 | NA | NA | TGTGCCAGCAGCCGAACCCCTACGGGGAACAATGAAAAACTGTTTTTT | CASSRTPTGNNEKLFF
TRBJ2-1 | TRBV2 | NA | NA | TGTGCCAGCAGTGATGGGACTTTCGATGAGCAGTTCTTC | CASSDGTFDEQFF
TRBJ2-2 | TRBV14 | once | NA | TGTGCCAGCAGCCAAGAAGGGGGGAACACCGGGGAGCTGTTTTTT | CASSQEGGNTGELFF
TRBJ1-6 | TRBV6-6 | NA | NA | TGTGCCAGCACTCCGGACAGATATAATTCACCCCTCCACTTT | CASTPDRYNSPLHF
TRBJ1-5 | TRBV2 | NA | NA | TGTGCCAGCAGTGAAAGGGGAGGTAGCAATCAGCCCCAGCATTTT | CASSERGGSNQPQHF
TRBJ1-6 | TRBV6-5 | NA | TRBD1 | TGTGCCAGCAGACCGGGACAGGGTAGTTCACCCCTCCACTTT | CASRPGQGSSPLHF
TRBJ2-7 | TRBV5-1 | once | NA | TGCGCCAGCAGCTCTAGCTCCTACGAGCAGTACTTC | CASSSSSYEQYF
TRBJ1-2 | TRBV6-1 | NA | TRBD1 | TGTGCCAGCAGTGTAACCGACAGGGGAGTTTTTAGCTATGGCTACACCTTC | CASSVTDRGVFSYGYTF
TRBJ2-7 | TRBV5-1 | once | NA | TGCGCCAGCAGCTTGGGACAGAACTCCTACGAGCAGTACTTC | CASSLGQNSYEQYF
TRBJ2-3 | TRBV9 | few | TRBD2 | TGTGCCAGCATCGGGACTAGCGGGGGGGCCCGCACAGATACGCAGTATTTT | CASIGTSGGARTDTQYF
TRBJ1-3 | TRBV9 | NA | TRBD1 | TGTGCCAGCAGCGGGGGGATCGGAGGACAGGGAATGAACACCATATATTTT | CASSGGIGGQGMNTIYF
TRBJ2-2 | TRBV10-1 | NA | NA | TGCGCCAGCAGCTCCACTCGGGGGACAGCTTCCGGGGAGCTGTTTTTT | CASSSTRGTASGELFF
TRBJ1-6 | TRBV7-6 | once | NA | TGTGCCAGCAGCTTATTTCAGCGGAGCTCCTATAATTCACCCCTCCACTTT | CASSLFQRSSYNSPLHF
TRBJ2-2 | TRBV11-2 | NA | NA | TGTGCCAGCAGCTTTGGACGGGGGTGGAACACCGGGGAGCTGTTTTTT | CASSFGRGWNTGELFF
TRBJ1-1 | TRBV5-1 | once | NA | TGCGCCAGCAGCTTGGAGACGGGAAATAAAGCTTTCTTT | CASSLETGNKAFF
TRBJ1-2 | TRBV5-1 | NA | NA | TGCGCCAGCAGCTTGGCCCCAGGATCGGGGAACTATGGCTACACCTTC | CASSLAPGSGNYGYTF
TRBJ1-5 | TRBV11-2 | NA | NA | TGTGCCAGCAGCTTTGACCGAGCGGGCAATCAGCCCCAGCATTTT | CASSFDRAGNQPQHF
TRBJ2-5 | TRBV11-2 | NA | NA | TGTGCCAGCAGCCGCGACAGTTTAGAGACCCAGTACTTC | CASSRDSLETQYF
TRBJ1-1 | TRBV29-1 | NA | NA | TGCAGCGTTAAGATGCGGACTGAAGCTTTCTTT | CSVKMRTEAFF
TRBJ1-3 | TRBV28 | NA | TRBD1 | TGTGCCAGCAGACGCCAGACAGGGACCGGAAACACCATATATTTT | CASRRQTGTGNTIYF
TRBJ1-4 | TRBV30 | NA | NA | TGTGCCTGGAGTACTGAAGCTTTAGGGGCAACTAATGAAAAACTGTTTTTT | CAWSTEALGATNEKLFF
TRBJ2-1 | TRBV9 | NA | NA | TGTGCCAGCAGCAGACAGTCGAGCTCCTACAATGAGCAGTTCTTC | CASSRQSSSYNEQFF
TRBJ1-1 | TRBV4-2 | NA | NA | TGTGCCAGCAGCCAACCTGGACAGATGAACACTGAAGCTTTCTTT | CASSQPGQMNTEAFF
TRBJ1-5 | TRBV5-4 | once | TRBD1 | TGTGCCAGCAGCCCAGGGACAGGGGATCAGCCCCAGCATTTT | CASSPGTGDQPQHF